Here is one TCR beta chain with its context. No antigen is known for it. This entry belongs to a study of CD8+ T cells in alopecia areata. Whole-study findings and limits: Shared TCR sequences were less clear between patients than in mice, possibly partly from HLA diversity.

Extraction of RNA preceded its reverse transcription into cDNA, which served as the sequencing template. TCRdb's table, derived via immunoSEQ multiplex PCR, lists solely in-frame clones and lacks some. The repertoire includes some 240,000 clones, approximately 61% of them detected once, and around 0.46% sits in the top ten. This TCR was sampled from a human donor with alopecia areata. Sequences were derived from CD4+ T cells sorted from blood, sampled at week 0.

The CDR3 loop is CAWSPGRVNQPQHF. The CDR3 nucleotides read TGTGCCTGGAGTCCTGGGAGGGTAAATCAGCCCCAGCATTTT. The J gene is TRBJ1-5, the V gene TRBV30, with D uncertain. Germline loops: CDR1 GTSNPN, CDR2 SVGIG (reference sequence). V shed 2 bases and J shed 4 bases, with 12 bases lying between them. The CDR3 consists of 14 residues. Together with reference TRBV30 and TRBJ1-5, the CDR3 gives the full variable domain: SQTIHQWPATLVQPVGSPLSLECTVEGTSNPNLYWYRQAAGRGLQLLFYSVGIGQISSEVPQNLSASRPQDRQFILSSKKLLLSDSGFYLCAWSPGRVNQPQHFGDGTRLSIL.